A selection of T cell receptor beta chains follows, all from one sample in a study of control samples from healthy donors and cancer patients. The table came from immunoSEQ multiplex PCR; TCRdb's copy has only in-frame clones and leaves some out. The repertoire includes roughly 170,000 clones, 88% of them detected once, and over 4% sits in the top ten. Sequenced: blood. The receptors come from a woman aged 30 to 39 in good health. Both conserved end residues are part of each CDR3. Some rows mark clone size as missing; the rest say once, few, many or name a class of expanded clone.

>16|TRBV9|.|TRBJ2-2
CASSPGLAGNTGELFF
>13|TRBV3-1/TRBV3-2|.|TRBJ1-2
CASSQGLNYGYTF
>13|TRBV7-9|few|TRBJ2-3
CASSLEYTDTQYF
>14|TRBV4-1|once|TRBJ2-7
CASSQEAGAREQYF
>14|TRBV18|.|TRBJ1-1
CASSIWGSRTEAFF
>16|TRBV5-6|.|TRBJ2-7
CASSLFSGGGGYEQYF
>18|TRBV27|few|TRBJ2-7
CASSLSVYPGLAGHEQYF
>14|TRBV18|.|TRBJ2-7
CASSPQGGAYEQYF
>14|TRBV11-3|.|TRBJ2-1
CASSLDMDGNEQFF
>16|TRBV28|.|TRBJ1-5
CASSFAGGGSNQPQHF
>13|TRBV6-5|.|TRBJ1-1
CASRRPAGPEAFF
>15|TRBV28|few|TRBJ1-5
CASSPRRSSWQPQHF
>13|TRBV2|.|TRBJ1-5
CASSESGNQPQHF
>14|TRBV27|.|TRBJ2-3
CASSLRTSTDTQYF
>14|TRBV18|.|TRBJ1-1
CASSPLGMNTEAFF
>17|TRBV19|.|TRBJ2-1
CASSLGLAGASFNEQFF
>14|TRBV7-9|.|TRBJ2-1
CASSPPLSYNEQFF
>17|TRBV10-3|.|TRBJ2-7
CAISESPGKAPSYEQYF
>15|TRBV6-1|.|TRBJ1-2
CASSERQRNNYGYTF
>14|TRBV9|.|TRBJ1-1
CASSPPISAAGAFF
>21|TRBV18|once|TRBJ2-1
CASSPRPWASGGHRAYNEQFF